The TCR beta chain under discussion was sequenced for a study of control samples from healthy donors and cancer patients. This table comes from immunoSEQ multiplex PCR, and its TCRdb copy is limited to in-frame clones, with some not included. The data hold 100,000 to 150,000 clones, with almost 95% observed a single time. Germline V gives CDR1 LNHDA, CDR2 SQIVND (reference sequence). The CDR3 covers 12 residues. Trimming removed 7 bases at V and 7 bases at J, with 13 bases between. This receptor was taken from a man aged 80 or over with head and neck cancer. V and J are TRBV19 and TRBJ1-2; tentative D call: TRBD1 (5 bases). The specimen sequenced was PBMCs. CDR3 protein: CASTSGSTGYTF. The CDR3 nucleotides read TGTGCCAGTACCTCAGGGTCGACTGGCTACACCTTC. Drawing the rest from reference TRBV19 and TRBJ1-2, the complete variable domain is DGGITQSPKYLFRKEGQNVTLSCEQNLNHDAMYWYRQDPGQGLRLIYYSQIVNDFQKGDIAEGYSVSREKKESFPLTVTSAQKNPTAFYLCASTSGSTGYTFGSGTRLTVV.